The 25 T cell receptor beta chains below come from one sample, sequenced in a study of CD8+ T cells in alopecia areata. Treatment reported: oral pan-JAK inhibitor, 5-10 mg twice daily. Reverse transcription of extracted RNA yielded cDNA, which provided the sequencing template. Sequencing used immunoSEQ multiplex PCR; TCRdb keeps in-frame clones, though not all of them. The profile shows more than 110,000 clones, roughly 82% of them singletons. This specimen was CD8+ T cells sorted from blood, taken at week 4, from a patient treated with tofacitinib. The receptors stem from a human donor with alopecia areata.

This clone was observed a few times. V gene TRBV7-9 combines with J gene TRBJ2-1; TRBD2 is a possible D gene (6 bases). The CDR3 is 15 amino acids. Germline V lookup: CDR1 SEHNR, CDR2 FQNEAQ (reference sequence). Trimming cost V 2 bases and J 5 bases, with 13 bases left between them. DNA for the CDR3: TGTGCCAGCAGCTTACAGTTGGAGGGGAACAATGAGCAGTTCTTC. Translating it yields CASSLQLEGNNEQFF.

About this clone itself: Different DNA sequences within this sample yield the same CDR3. The V gene is TRBV27, the J gene TRBJ2-1, with D unclear. Per the germline V gene, CDR1 is MNHEY and CDR2 is SMNVEV (reference sequence). Trimming took off 1 base at V and 0 bases at J, with 7 bases between the two ends. The CDR3 runs 15 residues. The DNA of the CDR3 is TGTGCCAGCAGTTTATTGGGATCCTCCTACAATGAGCAGTTCTTC. It codes for CASSLLGSSYNEQFF.

Turning to this clone: Additional DNA sequences in this sample encode the identical CDR3. V usage is TRBV20-1 and J usage is TRBJ2-7, with D possibly TRBD1 on 6 matching bases. The CDR3 sequence is 11 residues long. CDR1 and CDR2 (germline): DFQATT, SNEGSKA (reference sequence). V shed 5 bases and J shed 4 bases, with 9 bases lying between them. The CDR3 region has the DNA TGCAGTGCTCTACAGGGTTACGAGCAGTACTTC. Translation: CSALQGYEQYF.

The rearrangement joins TRBV7-9 to TRBJ2-7; 7 nucleotides line up with TRBD2. J was trimmed by 2 bases and V by 5 bases; bases with no gene match: 9. The CDR3 totals 15 residues. Germline V lookup: CDR1 SEHNR, CDR2 FQNEAQ (reference sequence). CDR3 in DNA: TGTGCCAGCAGCGATGGGGGGGTTAGCCCCTACGAGCAGTACTTC. It encodes CASSDGGVSPYEQYF. Looking up the rest from reference TRBV7-9 and TRBJ2-7 gives the full variable domain: DTGVSQNPRHKITKRGQNVTFRCDPISEHNRLYWYRQTLGQGPEFLTYFQNEAQLEKSRLLSDRFSAERPKGSFSTLEIQRTEQGDSAMYLCASSDGGVSPYEQYFGPGTRLTVT.

The gene calls are TRBV30 and TRBJ2-1, with a possible D match to TRBD1 (7 bases). The CDR3 consists of 15 residues. The V end was cut by 1 base, the J end by 1 base, with 11 bases between. Per the germline V gene, CDR1 is GTSNPN and CDR2 is SVGIG (reference sequence). CDR3 amino acids: CAWSGRDRSYNEQFF. CDR3 in DNA: TGTGCCTGGAGTGGGCGGGACAGATCCTACAATGAGCAGTTCTTC.

V is TRBV6-5 and J is TRBJ2-5, with D uncertain. The DNA end favors TRBJ2-7, so the J call may be wrong. The CDR3 is made up of 13 amino acids. Germline CDR1 is MNHEY and CDR2 is SVGAGI. CDR3 nucleotides: TGTGCCAGCAGTTACAAGAGCTCCTACGAGCAGTACTTC. Translated: CASSYKSSYEQYF.

V usage is TRBV5-4 and J usage is TRBJ1-1; weak D call: TRBD1 (5 bases). V lost 3 bases, J lost 2 bases, and 8 bases lay in between. This CDR3 region has 13 residues. Germline V gene data show CDR1 as SGHNT and CDR2 as YYREEE (reference sequence). CDR3 in amino acids: CASSWGVNTEAFF. In DNA form, the CDR3 reads TGTGCCAGCAGCTGGGGGGTTAACACTGAAGCTTTCTTT.

The V and J genes are TRBV28 and TRBJ2-7; unclear D gene. Germline V CDR1 and CDR2: MDHEN, SYDVKM. The CDR3 contains 13 residues. Trimming shortened V by 4 bases and J by 1 base, and 8 bases separated the two germline ends. The CDR3 loop is CASSSGKSYEQYF. The DNA of the CDR3 is TGTGCCAGCAGTTCGGGTAAATCCTACGAGCAGTACTTC.

The chain uses TRBV5-4 and TRBJ1-1; 7 positions match TRBD1. J lost 2 bases, V lost 4 bases, and 8 bases had no gene match. The CDR3 is made up of 15 amino acids. Germline V gene sequence: CDR1 SGHNT, CDR2 YYREEE (reference sequence). The CDR3 DNA reads TGTGCCAGCAGCCCCGCGGGGACAGCAAACACTGAAGCTTTCTTT. It yields the protein CASSPAGTANTEAFF.

The chain carries TRBV6-5 and TRBJ2-1, with D possibly called TRBD1 or TRBD2 (7 bases each). V lost 0 bases, J lost 11 bases, and 17 bases lay in between. This CDR3 is built from 15 residues. CDR1 and CDR2 from the germline V gene are MNHEY and SVGAGI. CDR3 sequence: CASSYSIQGGWKQFF. In DNA form, the CDR3 reads TGTGCCAGCAGTTACTCGATTCAGGGGGGGTGGAAGCAGTTCTTC.

The chain joins TRBV7-9 to TRBJ2-7; D is possibly TRBD1 (5 bases). CDR3 length: 15 amino acids. Germline CDR1 and CDR2: SEHNR and FQNEAQ (reference sequence). V lost 5 bases and J 2 bases, leaving 16 bases between the germline ends. CDR3 DNA sequence: TGTGCCAGCAGCCCCAATCAGGGAAACCCCTACGAGCAGTACTTC. Protein product: CASSPNQGNPYEQYF.

This clone was seen a single time. The V gene is TRBV27, the J gene TRBJ1-1; 8 nucleotides line up with TRBD1. V dropped 4 bases and J dropped 5; count of bases not matched to a gene: 3. The CDR3 is 13 amino acids. CDR1 and CDR2 from the germline V gene are MNHEY and SMNVEV (reference sequence). The DNA of the CDR3 is TGTGCCAGCAGTTGGACAGGGCCAACTGAAGCTTTCTTT. Amino acids: CASSWTGPTEAFF.

This clone appeared once. This chain joins TRBV4-1 and TRBJ1-1, with 9 bases matching TRBD1. Per germline, CDR1 MGHRA and CDR2 YSYEKL. V was clipped by 4 bases and J by 6 bases; unmatched bases: 9. CDR3 length equals 15 residues. CDR3 amino acids: CASSRGQGMIAEAFF. DNA for the CDR3: TGCGCCAGCAGCCGCGGACAGGGGATGATTGCTGAAGCTTTCTTT.

This clone showed up just a few times. The sample contains more than one DNA sequence encoding this CDR3. The chain employs TRBV4-1 and TRBJ2-2; D unclear. Germline V CDR1 and CDR2: MGHRA, YSYEKL. V lost 1 base and J lost 7, with 1 base in between. There are 11 residues in the CDR3. Written as DNA, the CDR3 is TGCGCCAGCAGCCAAGGCGGGGAGCTGTTTTTT. Protein product: CASSQGGELFF.

The gene calls are TRBV27 and TRBJ2-7; 7 positions match TRBD2. Germline lookup yields CDR1 MNHEY and CDR2 SMNVEV (reference sequence). The CDR3 extends over 14 amino acids. J lost 2 bases, V lost 2 bases, and 3 bases had no gene match. CDR3 nucleotide sequence: TGTGCCAGCAGTTTAGGGGGGGAGACCTACGAGCAGTACTTC. Translation: CASSLGGETYEQYF.

The chain links TRBV27 to TRBJ2-7; D might be TRBD1 (5 bases). The CDR3 runs 14 residues. Per germline, CDR1 MNHEY and CDR2 SMNVEV (reference sequence). V lost 7 bases, J lost 1 base, and 14 bases lay in between. CDR3 sequence: CASTSHTGSYEQYF. For the CDR3, the DNA is TGTGCCAGCACCTCACACACAGGATCCTACGAGCAGTACTTC.

The chain has TRBV7-2 and TRBJ2-4; 11 bases are a match to TRBD2. The CDR3 spans 13 residues. V shed 5 bases and J 9 bases; nucleotides not matched to a gene: 3. Looked up from germline, CDR1 is SGHTA and CDR2 is FQGNSA. For the CDR3, the DNA is TGTGCCAGCAGCCCTAGCGGGGGGAGCATTCAGTACTTC. It encodes CASSPSGGSIQYF.

For the CDR3, the DNA is TGTGCCAGCACCGGGACAGGGAACTTCTACGAGCAGTACTTC. Translation gives CASTGTGNFYEQYF. This chain links TRBV2 with TRBJ2-7, with TRBD1 identical over 9 bases. Germline CDR1 SNHLY, CDR2 FYNNEI. CDR3 length: 14 amino acids. The V segment lost 7 bases and the J segment 3 bases; nucleotides outside the gene matches: 7.

The chain has TRBV19 and TRBJ1-2; 7 bases agree with TRBD1. V lost 5 bases to trimming and J lost 6 bases; unmatched junction nucleotides: 6. The CDR3 extends over 13 amino acids. Looked up from germline, CDR1 is LNHDA and CDR2 is SQIVND (reference sequence). CDR3 in DNA: TGTGCCAGTAGTTTGACAGGGTTGGATGGCTACACCTTC. It codes for CASSLTGLDGYTF.

The chain carries TRBV29-1 and TRBJ2-3, with 9 bases lining up with TRBD2. From germline, CDR1 is SQVTM and CDR2 ANQGSEA. There are 17 residues in the CDR3. Trimming took 1 base from V and 3 from J; bases not matched to a gene: 11. CDR3 nucleotides: TGCAGCGTTGAAGCCCGGGGCGGGGGGGCCTCGACAGATACGCAGTATTTT. It yields the protein CSVEARGGGASTDTQYF.

The chain employs TRBV5-4 and TRBJ2-2; possible D gene TRBD2, 6 bases. The germline gives CDR1 SGHNT, CDR2 YYREEE (reference sequence). V was pared by 2 bases and J by 3 bases, with 11 bases between. The length of the CDR3 is 15 residues. CDR3 bases: TGTGCCAGCAGCTTCTATGGAGGGGACACCGGGGAGCTGTTTTTT. This sequence encodes CASSFYGGDTGELFF.

V is TRBV19 and J is TRBJ1-1, with a possible D match to TRBD1 (6 bases). The V and J ends lost 8 bases and 2 bases respectively, with 9 bases between them. The CDR3 extends over 12 amino acids. Looked up from germline, CDR1 is LNHDA and CDR2 is SQIVND (reference sequence). The CDR3 reads CASRQDNTEAFF. The CDR3 nucleotides are TGTGCCAGTCGACAGGATAACACTGAAGCTTTCTTT. Full variable domain (missing parts from reference TRBV19 and TRBJ1-1): DGGITQSPKYLFRKEGQNVTLSCEQNLNHDAMYWYRQDPGQGLRLIYYSQIVNDFQKGDIAEGYSVSREKKESFPLTVTSAQKNPTAFYLCASRQDNTEAFFGQGTRLTVV.

The table lists this clone with a count of one. The V gene is TRBV5-1, the J gene TRBJ1-2; TRBD1 matches at 9 bases. The CDR3 runs 15 residues. V lost 4 bases and J lost 1; bases outside the gene matches: 5. CDR1 is SGHRS and CDR2 is YFSETQ in the germline V gene. CDR3 loop: CASSIGTGSNYGYTF. For the CDR3, the DNA is TGCGCCAGCAGCATCGGGACAGGGAGTAACTATGGCTACACCTTC.

This clone was counted between two and nine times. The chain combines TRBV5-1 with TRBJ2-7; no clear D gene. Germline V gene data show CDR1 as SGHRS and CDR2 as YFSETQ. V lost 4 bases and J 3 bases, leaving 17 bases between the germline ends. This CDR3 has 15 amino acids. DNA for the CDR3: TGCGCCAGCAGCCTAAGATTCGACGGCCTCTACGAGCAGTACTTC. Its protein product is CASSLRFDGLYEQYF.

CDR3 residues: CASSLGKNTGELFF. The CDR3 DNA reads TGTGCCAGCAGCTTGGGGAAGAACACCGGGGAGCTGTTTTTT. The chain is built from TRBV13 and TRBJ2-2; D ambiguous. CDR1 PRHDT and CDR2 FYEKMQ come from the germline V gene (reference sequence). There are 14 residues in the CDR3. The ends were cut back, 3 bases at V and 1 base at J, with 6 bases in the middle.